This T cell receptor (beta chain) was identified during a study of CD8 T cells in ankylosing spondylitis. Whole-study results and caveats: CD8+ cells made up the disease-linked clones, which were relatively rare in peripheral blood. Characteristic, it appeared, of ankylosing spondylitis blood was a TCR beta motif of eight highly homologous variants.

Trimming removed 7 bases from V and 0 bases from J; junction bases left unmatched: 5. The CDR3 is 15 amino acids. Turning to this clonotype: Its specificity is unknown.

5'-RACE, quantitative and with molecular barcodes, yielded the TCR beta libraries. Via MiXCR, TCRdb re-called the 5' RACE reads, giving one row per CDR3 protein. Here the sample spans 250,000 to 400,000 distinct CDR3 sequences, 11% being singletons. The sample was blood, either unsorted or a sorted T cell fraction (not recorded which). This TCR derives from a female donor with ankylosing spondylitis or in good health (not recorded which). The chain joins TRBV12-3 or TRBV12-4 to TRBJ2-2, with TRBD2 matching 7 bases. The CDR3 is CASNLGGSNTGELFF. The CDR3 DNA is TGTGCCAGCAACCTCGGGGGGTCGAACACCGGGGAGCTGTTTTTT.